Below are 11 T cell receptor beta chains sequenced from a single sample in a study of spatial heterogeneity in lung cancer (dated by TCRdb to about 2019). This sample's time point label indicates: blood at routine non-recurrence follow-up after resection. The method was 5' RACE. Sequencing instrument: NextSeq 500. Clones were called with MiXCR by TCRdb after fastp trimmed the public reads at Q25, and only in-frame beta chains were retained. Entries are consolidated by CDR3 protein sequence, retaining the most common genes and DNA. The sample profile shows 110,000 or so distinct CDR3 sequences; 9.5% to 14% of them were found once. The top ten clonotypes cover approximately 25% of the sample. The material was PBMCs, obtained at follow-up. These receptors all come from a female donor with early-stage non-small cell lung cancer.

This chain links TRBV28 with TRBJ2-7; TRBD2 matches at 10 bases. CDR3 length equals 15 residues. CDR1 MDHEN and CDR2 SYDVKM come from the germline V gene. Trimming at V came to 5 bases and at J to 0 bases, leaving 4 bases not matched to a gene. CDR3 sequence (DNA): TGTGCCAGCAGTCTCACTAGCGGGACCTCCTACGAGCAGTACGTC. This gives the protein CASSLTSGTSYEQYV.

This clonotype was picked up a small number of times. The chain is built from TRBV2 and TRBJ2-2; D is ambiguous. V was trimmed by 6 bases and J by 3 bases, leaving 11 bases between them. Germline V CDR1 and CDR2: SNHLY, FYNNEI. This CDR3 spans 14 amino acids. CDR3: CASSNSGYTGELFF. DNA of the CDR3: TGTGCCAGCAGCAACTCAGGCTACACCGGGGAGCTGTTTTTT. Complete variable domain (other parts from reference TRBV2 and TRBJ2-2): EPEVTQTPSHQVTQMGQEVILRCVPISNHLYFYWYRQILGQKVEFLVSFYNNEISEKSEIFDDQFSVERPDGSNFTLKIRSTKLEDSAMYFCASSNSGYTGELFFGEGSRLTVL.

V usage is TRBV21-1 and J usage is TRBJ2-1; TRBD1 is the table's D call, not checked against the DNA. TRBV21-1 represents a pseudogene. This CDR3 contains 13 residues. CDR3 coding DNA: TGTGCCAGCAGCAATTGGGGGAAAAATGAGCAGTTCTTC. Protein sequence: CASSNWGKNEQFF.

The chain uses TRBV4-1 and TRBJ2-1, with D unresolved. V was pared by 3 bases and J by 6 bases, with 15 bases between. CDR3 size: 15 residues. Germline lookup yields CDR1 MGHRA and CDR2 YSYEKL. The CDR3 spells CASSQGSYALNEQFF. CDR3 nucleotide sequence: TGCGCCAGCAGCCAGGGGTCCTACGCCCTCAATGAGCAGTTCTTC.

There are a few counts of this clonotype. The rearrangement joins TRBV20-1 to TRBJ1-5, with D maybe TRBD1 (6 bases). Per the germline V gene, CDR1 is DFQATT and CDR2 is SNEGSKA (reference sequence). V dropped 3 bases and J dropped 4 bases, with 10 bases sitting between them. This CDR3 comprises 13 residues. The CDR3 sequence: CSARTGGNQPQHF. In nucleotides, the CDR3 is TGCAGTGCTAGGACAGGAGGTAATCAGCCCCAGCATTTT.

The chain couples TRBV5-1 to TRBJ2-1, with TRBD2 as a possible D gene (5 bases). The germline V gene encodes CDR1 SGHRS and CDR2 YFSETQ. This CDR3 is 16 amino acids long. Between the trimmed V and J ends, which lost 1 base and 8 bases, there was a span of 19 bases. In DNA form, the CDR3 reads TGCGCCAGCAGCTTGTTCTGGGAGTCTGTTTCCGATGAGCAGTTCTTC. Encoded protein: CASSLFWESVSDEQFF.

This clonotype was recorded at least ten times. The gene calls are TRBV7-2 and TRBJ2-6; no clear D gene. This CDR3 region has 16 residues. CDR1 is SGHTA and CDR2 is FQGNSA in the germline V gene. The ends were cut back, 5 bases at V and 2 bases at J, with 13 bases in the middle. The CDR3 sequence is CASSPKSWPGANVLTF. The CDR3 region has the DNA TGTGCCAGCAGCCCGAAAAGCTGGCCTGGGGCCAACGTCCTGACTTTC.

This clonotype has a handful of counts. The V gene is TRBV28, the J gene TRBJ2-1; D is uncertain. This CDR3 contains 12 residues. V was shortened by 9 bases and J by 5 bases, with 11 bases between the two germline ends. Looked up from germline, CDR1 is MDHEN and CDR2 is SYDVKM. Here the CDR3 reads CASKIRDNEQFF. For the CDR3, the DNA is TGTGCCAGTAAGATCCGGGACAATGAGCAGTTCTTC.

The V gene is TRBV11-3, the J gene TRBJ1-1; D possibly corresponds to TRBD1 (5 bases). V was trimmed by 6 bases and J by 1 base, leaving 15 bases between them. The CDR3 totals 15 residues. Germline CDR1 is SGHNT and CDR2 is YENEEA. The CDR3 is CASRAGLLGNTEAFF. CDR3 nucleotide sequence: TGTGCCAGCAGAGCGGGACTCCTGGGGAACACTGAAGCTTTCTTT.

This clonotype was detected a few times. The chain is built from TRBV27 and TRBJ2-1, with D perhaps TRBD1 (6 bases). There are 14 residues in the CDR3. The germline gives CDR1 MNHEY, CDR2 SMNVEV (reference sequence). Trimming cost V 4 bases and J 4 bases, with 11 bases left between them. For the CDR3, the DNA is TGTGCCAGCAGTTCCTACGGACAGTACAATGAGCAGTTCTTC. This encodes CASSSYGQYNEQFF.

This clonotype was observed at least ten times. This chain links TRBV7-3 with TRBJ2-3; TRBD2 matches 7 bases. The CDR3 contains 18 residues. Germline CDR1 SGHTA, CDR2 FQGTGA. V shed 5 bases and J 0 bases; nucleotides not matched to a gene: 14. The CDR3 is CASSTGGGSGPSTDTQYF. The CDR3 DNA follows: TGTGCCAGCAGCACCGGGGGTGGTAGCGGGCCTAGCACAGATACGCAGTATTTT.